Sequencing of this T cell receptor (beta chain) was carried out in a study of cytomegalovirus exposure and HLA in healthy donors. Deletions cut 3 bases from V and 8 bases from J, with 26 bases between. CDR3 size: 18 residues. The PCR employed 60 Vbeta primers together with 13 Jbeta primers. The assay was immunoSEQ multiplex PCR, and TCRdb's table has in-frame clones only and misses some. The sample lists 90,000 to 150,000 clones, roughly 65% occurring once. The chain links TRBV23-1 to TRBJ2-1; weak D call: TRBD1 (6 bases). TRBV23-1 is marked as an open reading frame, function uncertain. The origin of this receptor is a man aged 40-55 years in good health and CMV-seropositive. Sequencing was carried out using PBMCs. The CDR3 sequence: CASSQGPQAVGAHYEQFF. Written as DNA, the CDR3 is TGCGCCAGCAGTCAGGGACCCCAGGCGGTGGGGGCTCACTATGAGCAGTTCTTC.